This TCR beta chain was profiled in a study of shared clonotypes between healthy human individuals. V shed 5 bases, J shed 10 bases, and the junction held 15 bases outside the gene matches. Germline values: CDR1 LNHDA, CDR2 SQIVND (reference sequence). The CDR3 is 17 residues long. The repertoire was sequenced with immunoSEQ multiplex PCR; TCRdb's copy has only in-frame clones and lacks some. The sample contains about 590,000 clones, just under 97% of which appear only once. About this clone itself: What it recognizes is unknown.

Selected positively for CCR7 and CD45RO-negative, naive CD8 cells excluded terminally differentiated effector memory CD45RA+ cells. Notes on the study in general: The small donor group covered limited genetic and exposure diversity. Clonotype sharing across donors was expected to vary with sequencing depth.

The receptor comes from a woman aged 30 to 39 in good health. The sequencing input was naive CD8+ T cells sorted from blood. This chain connects TRBV19 to TRBJ2-1, with 12 bases that match TRBD2. The CDR3 nucleotides are TGTGCCAGTAGTTTTAACCTTCGGACTAGCGGGATGTCAGAGCAGTTCTTC. Translated: CASSFNLRTSGMSEQFF.